This T cell receptor beta chain was obtained from a study of blood T cell repertoires in COVID-19. Study details: Researchers got acute and convalescent COVID-19 samples from the United States, Italy and Spain. Nucleic acid was either cDNA or gDNA, and it came from T cells, B-cell-depleted T cells, or PBMCs.

Authors' processing steps: How many nucleated cells were present was estimated from reference gene primer amplification. Method: immunoSEQ multiplex PCR; TCRdb's copy keeps in-frame clones and lacks some. That table is the source of V, J and clone size, and D and trimming were worked out from the DNA. The sample yields about 50,000 clones, 90% seen once. With 4 bases clipped from V and 8 bases from J, the junction kept 10 bases outside the gene matches. The CDR3 totals 14 residues. CDR1 is SGHNT and CDR2 is YYREEE in the germline V gene (reference sequence). This clonotype was obtained from a woman of 80 years or more with acute or convalescent COVID-19. This chain uses TRBV5-4 with TRBJ1-2; TRBD1 matches 8 bases. Sequenced material: peripheral blood. CDR3 DNA sequence: TGTGCCAGCAGCATTCAGGGGGCGCGTTTGGGCTACACCTTC. Translation: CASSIQGARLGYTF.